The rows below give T cell receptor beta chains drawn from one sample of a study of T cells in Graves' hyperthyroidism and ophthalmopathy. TCRdb recomputed calls from the multiplex PCR reads with MiXCR, one row per CDR3 protein. The sample lists about 640,000 distinct CDR3 sequences, more than 20% occurring once. The sample was blood. The source of these receptors is a man aged 25-45 years with Graves' ophthalmopathy. CDR3s include the opening cysteine and the closing phenylalanine or tryptophan.

CASSLSRWTSEQFF TRBV7-2
CATSAPFTETQYF TRBV24-1
CASSNSGDYGYTF TRBV27
CASSLNLAGYTGELFF TRBV11-2
CASSLAGELDEQFF TRBV6-1
CASSWIGTDNTGELFF TRBV5-1
CASSLSWDPGGEAFF TRBV11-2
CASSLPNPGNEQFF TRBV28
CGVEGQGASGELFF TRBV29-1
CASSQETGLAASYSYEQYF TRBV4-3
CASSHGGYSYEQYF TRBV27
CASSLFLPGGPINSPLHF TRBV27
CSASPGQVWDEQYF TRBV20-1
CASSYSGTQNTGELFF TRBV5-8
CASSEGSANEKLFF TRBV12-3/TRBV12-4
CASRTWGYEQYF TRBV2
CASSGRGVGSPDTQYF TRBV28
CASSRTGGAHIQYF TRBV6-2/TRBV6-3
CSAQGLGAGEKLFF TRBV20-1
CASSYSRGGTSTDTQYF TRBV6-5
CASSVWGTSSYEQYF TRBV10-2
CAINESNEVRETQYF TRBV10-3
CASSLYGTIYF TRBV7-2
CASSHAQGPSYEQYF TRBV3-1
CSVIGHEANYGYTF TRBV29-1
CSARGASGTYNEQFF TRBV20-1
CAISPGQKETQYF TRBV10-3
CASSRTSGNYNEQFF TRBV11-2
CASSLKDRAGQPQHF TRBV11-3
CATSSDFQGASYNEQFF TRBV15
CASSEAWGYTF TRBV6-1
CAISINDRVSGEKLFF TRBV10-3
CASSLFSSGSSYEQYF TRBV28
CASTPTGEGYNEQFF TRBV27
CASTLKRVLNTEAFF TRBV28
CASSPYSGGGSTDTQYF TRBV28
CASSLVTGGGGSEQFF TRBV7-2
CASSLALHEGTDTQYF TRBV5-6
CASSLVGGRADTGELFF TRBV7-2
CASSESTGRAEAFF TRBV10-1
CSGGGQGGSTEAFF TRBV29-1
CASSSSIPGLGNEQFF TRBV5-1